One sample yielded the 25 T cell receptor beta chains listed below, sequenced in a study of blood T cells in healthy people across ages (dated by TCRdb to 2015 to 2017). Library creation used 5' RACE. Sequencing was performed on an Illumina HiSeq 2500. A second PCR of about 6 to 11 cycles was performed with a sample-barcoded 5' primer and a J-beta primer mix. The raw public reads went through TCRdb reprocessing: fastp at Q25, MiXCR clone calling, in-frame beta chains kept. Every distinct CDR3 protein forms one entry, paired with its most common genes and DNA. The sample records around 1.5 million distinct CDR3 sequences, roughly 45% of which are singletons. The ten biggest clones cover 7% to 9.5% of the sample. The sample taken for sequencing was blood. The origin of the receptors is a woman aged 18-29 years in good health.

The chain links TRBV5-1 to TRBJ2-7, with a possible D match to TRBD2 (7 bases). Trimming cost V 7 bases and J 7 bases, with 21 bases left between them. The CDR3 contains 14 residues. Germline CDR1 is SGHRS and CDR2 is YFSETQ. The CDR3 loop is CASSRRGGYNEQYF. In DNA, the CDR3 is TGCGCCAGCTCACGAAGGGGGGGCTACAATGAGCAGTACTTC.

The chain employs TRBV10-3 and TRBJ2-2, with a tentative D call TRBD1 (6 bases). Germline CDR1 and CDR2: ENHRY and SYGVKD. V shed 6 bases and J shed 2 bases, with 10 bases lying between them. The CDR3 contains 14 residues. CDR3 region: CAIRPGTNTGELFF. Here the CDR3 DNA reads TGTGCCATCAGGCCCGGGACAAACACCGGGGAGCTGTTTTTT.

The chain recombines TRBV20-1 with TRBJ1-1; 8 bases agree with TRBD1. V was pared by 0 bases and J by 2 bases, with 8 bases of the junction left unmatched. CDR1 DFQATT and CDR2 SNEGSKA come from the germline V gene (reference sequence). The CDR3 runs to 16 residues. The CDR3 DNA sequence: TGCAGTGCTAGAGATCGCCAGGGGGCAAGTAACACTGAAGCTTTCTTT. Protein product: CSARDRQGASNTEAFF.

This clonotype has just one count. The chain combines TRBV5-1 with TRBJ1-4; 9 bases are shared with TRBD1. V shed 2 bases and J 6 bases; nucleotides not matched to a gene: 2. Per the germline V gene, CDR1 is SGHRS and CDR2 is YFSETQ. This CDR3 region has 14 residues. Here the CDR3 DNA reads TGCGCCAGCAGCTTTACAGGGGGCCATGAAAAACTGTTTTTT. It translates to CASSFTGGHEKLFF.

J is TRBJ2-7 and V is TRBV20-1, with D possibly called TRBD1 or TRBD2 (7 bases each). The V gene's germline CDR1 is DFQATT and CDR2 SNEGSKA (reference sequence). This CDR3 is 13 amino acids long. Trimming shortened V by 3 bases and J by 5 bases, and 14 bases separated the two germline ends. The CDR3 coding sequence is TGCAGTGCTAGGACAGGGAGGGGGAACGAGCAGTACTTC. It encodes CSARTGRGNEQYF.

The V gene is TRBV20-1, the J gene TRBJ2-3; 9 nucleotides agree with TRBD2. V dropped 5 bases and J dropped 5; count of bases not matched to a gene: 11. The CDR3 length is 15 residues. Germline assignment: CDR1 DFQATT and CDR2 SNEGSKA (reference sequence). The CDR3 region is CSARGASGTKDTQYF. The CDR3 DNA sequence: TGCAGTGCTCGGGGGGCTAGCGGGACTAAAGATACGCAGTATTTT.

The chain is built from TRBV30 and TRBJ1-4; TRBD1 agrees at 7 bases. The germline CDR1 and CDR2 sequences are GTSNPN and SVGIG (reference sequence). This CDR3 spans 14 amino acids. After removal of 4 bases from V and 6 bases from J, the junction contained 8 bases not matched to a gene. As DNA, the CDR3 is TGTGCCTGGAACCTAGGGGGCCCGTATGAAAAACTGTTTTTT. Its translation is CAWNLGGPYEKLFF. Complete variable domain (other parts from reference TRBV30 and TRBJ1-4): SQTIHQWPATLVQPVGSPLSLECTVEGTSNPNLYWYRQAAGRGLQLLFYSVGIGQISSEVPQNLSASRPQDRQFILSSKKLLLSDSGFYLCAWNLGGPYEKLFFGSGTQLSVL.

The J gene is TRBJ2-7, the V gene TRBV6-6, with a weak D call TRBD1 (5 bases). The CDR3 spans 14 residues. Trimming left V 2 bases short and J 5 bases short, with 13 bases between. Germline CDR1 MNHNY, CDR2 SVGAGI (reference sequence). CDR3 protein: CASSYGRGADEQYF. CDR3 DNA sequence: TGTGCCAGCAGTTACGGTAGGGGTGCGGACGAGCAGTACTTC.

The CDR3 DNA follows: TGTGCCAGCAGCTTAACGGGAACTAGCGGGAGGACCAATGAGCAGTTCTTC. This translates into CASSLTGTSGRTNEQFF. This chain joins TRBV7-2 and TRBJ2-1, with 12 bases aligning to TRBD2. J gave up 6 bases and V 2 bases, and 8 bases lay outside the gene matches. The CDR3 has 17 residues. From germline, CDR1 is SGHTA and CDR2 FQGNSA.

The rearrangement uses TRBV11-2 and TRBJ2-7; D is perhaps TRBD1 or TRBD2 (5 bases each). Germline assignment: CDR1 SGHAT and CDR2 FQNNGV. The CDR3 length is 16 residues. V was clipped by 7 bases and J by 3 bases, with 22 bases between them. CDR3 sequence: CASTGRKNPRRYEQYF. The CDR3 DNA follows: TGTGCCAGCACGGGACGGAAGAACCCTCGGCGCTACGAGCAGTACTTC.

CDR3 protein: CASSGDGPEAFF. CDR3 DNA sequence: TGTGCCAGCAGTGGTGATGGACCTGAAGCTTTCTTT. The rearrangement links TRBV28 to TRBJ1-1, with D hard to call. The germline CDR1 and CDR2 sequences are MDHEN and SYDVKM. The CDR3 is made up of 12 amino acids. V shed 5 bases and J shed 6 bases, with 10 bases lying between them.

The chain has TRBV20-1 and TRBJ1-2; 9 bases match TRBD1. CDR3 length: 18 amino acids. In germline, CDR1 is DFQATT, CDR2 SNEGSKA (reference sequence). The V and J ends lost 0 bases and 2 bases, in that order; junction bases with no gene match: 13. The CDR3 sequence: CSARDRPGQGLSNYGYTF. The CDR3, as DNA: TGCAGTGCTAGAGACCGTCCGGGACAGGGTCTATCAAACTATGGCTACACCTTC.

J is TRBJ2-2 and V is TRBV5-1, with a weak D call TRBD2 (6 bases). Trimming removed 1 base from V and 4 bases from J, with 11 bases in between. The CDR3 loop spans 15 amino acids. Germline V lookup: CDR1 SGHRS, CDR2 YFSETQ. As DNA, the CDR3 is TGCGCCAGCAGCTTGCAGGCCGGGGGCACCGGGGAGCTGTTTTTT. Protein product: CASSLQAGGTGELFF.

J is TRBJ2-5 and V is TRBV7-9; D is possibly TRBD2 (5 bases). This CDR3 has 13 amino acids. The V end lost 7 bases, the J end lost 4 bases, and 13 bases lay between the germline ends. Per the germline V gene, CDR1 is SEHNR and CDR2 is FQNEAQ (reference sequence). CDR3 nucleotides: TGTGCCAGCAACCCACTAGACCGAGAGACCCAGTACTTC. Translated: CASNPLDRETQYF.

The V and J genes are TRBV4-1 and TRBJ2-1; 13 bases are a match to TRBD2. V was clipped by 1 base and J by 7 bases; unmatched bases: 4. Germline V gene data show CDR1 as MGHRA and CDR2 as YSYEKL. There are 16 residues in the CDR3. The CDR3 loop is CASSQGGTSGVNEQFF. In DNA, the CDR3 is TGCGCCAGCAGCCAAGGCGGGACTAGCGGGGTTAATGAGCAGTTCTTC.

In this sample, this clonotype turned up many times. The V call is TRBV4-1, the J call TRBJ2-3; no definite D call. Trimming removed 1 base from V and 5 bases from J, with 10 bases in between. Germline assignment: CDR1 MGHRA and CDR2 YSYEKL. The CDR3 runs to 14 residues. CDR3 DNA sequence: TGCGCCAGCAGCCAAGCGGTCGGCGGAGATACGCAGTATTTT. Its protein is CASSQAVGGDTQYF.

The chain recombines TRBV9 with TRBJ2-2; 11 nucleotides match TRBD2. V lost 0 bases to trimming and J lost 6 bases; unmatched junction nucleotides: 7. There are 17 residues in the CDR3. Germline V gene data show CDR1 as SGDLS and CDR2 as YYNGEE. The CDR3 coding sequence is TGTGCCAGCAGCGTAGATACACTAGCGGGAGAATCCGGGGAGCTGTTTTTT. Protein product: CASSVDTLAGESGELFF. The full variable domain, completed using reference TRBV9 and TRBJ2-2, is DSGVTQTPKHLITATGQRVTLRCSPRSGDLSVYWYQQSLDQGLQFLIQYYNGEERAKGNILERFSAQQFPDLHSELNLSSLELGDSALYFCASSVDTLAGESGELFFGEGSRLTVL.

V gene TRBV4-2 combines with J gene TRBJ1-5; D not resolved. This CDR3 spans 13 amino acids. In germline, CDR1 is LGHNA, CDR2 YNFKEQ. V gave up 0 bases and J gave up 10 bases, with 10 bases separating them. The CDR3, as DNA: TGTGCCAGCAGCCAAGATTGGCAGACCCCCCAGCATTTT. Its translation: CASSQDWQTPQHF.

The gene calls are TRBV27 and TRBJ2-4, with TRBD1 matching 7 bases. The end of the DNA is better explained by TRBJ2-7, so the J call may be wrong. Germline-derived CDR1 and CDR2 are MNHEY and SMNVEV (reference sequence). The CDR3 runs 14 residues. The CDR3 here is CASRTGAGFYEQYF. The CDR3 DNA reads TGTGCCAGCAGAACAGGGGCTGGTTTCTACGAGCAGTACTTC.

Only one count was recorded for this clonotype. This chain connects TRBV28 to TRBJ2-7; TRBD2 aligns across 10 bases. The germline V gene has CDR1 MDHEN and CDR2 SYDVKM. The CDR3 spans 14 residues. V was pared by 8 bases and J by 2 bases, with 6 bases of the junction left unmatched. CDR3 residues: CASLLSGGPYEQYF. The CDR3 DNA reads TGTGCCAGCCTCCTTAGCGGGGGGCCCTACGAGCAGTACTTC.

CDR3 protein: CASRTGTGHGYTF. The CDR3 bases are TGTGCCAGCAGAACCGGGACAGGGCATGGCTACACCTTC. V and J are TRBV7-2 and TRBJ1-2, with 9 bases lining up with TRBD1. The CDR3 has 13 amino acids. J was trimmed by 6 bases and V by 6 bases; bases with no gene match: 5. The V gene's germline CDR1 is SGHTA and CDR2 FQGNSA.

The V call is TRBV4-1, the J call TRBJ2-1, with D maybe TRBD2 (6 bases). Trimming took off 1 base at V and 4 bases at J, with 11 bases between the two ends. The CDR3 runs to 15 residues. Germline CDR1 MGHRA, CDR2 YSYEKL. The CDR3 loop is CASSQGGLAYNEQFF. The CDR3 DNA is TGCGCCAGCAGCCAAGGTGGGCTAGCGTACAATGAGCAGTTCTTC.

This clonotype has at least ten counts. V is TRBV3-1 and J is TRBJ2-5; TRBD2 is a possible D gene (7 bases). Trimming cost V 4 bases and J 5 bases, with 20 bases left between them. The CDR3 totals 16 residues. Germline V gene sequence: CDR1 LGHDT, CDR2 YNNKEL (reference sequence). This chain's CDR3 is CASSRQRSGGFETQYF. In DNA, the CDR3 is TGTGCCAGCAGCCGACAAAGGTCGGGGGGCTTTGAGACCCAGTACTTC.

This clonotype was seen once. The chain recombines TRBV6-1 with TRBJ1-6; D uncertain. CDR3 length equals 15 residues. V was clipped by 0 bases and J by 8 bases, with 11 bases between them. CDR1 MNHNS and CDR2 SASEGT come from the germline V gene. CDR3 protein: CASSEAPGYHSPLHF. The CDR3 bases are TGTGCCAGCAGTGAAGCACCGGGGTACCATTCACCCCTCCACTTT.

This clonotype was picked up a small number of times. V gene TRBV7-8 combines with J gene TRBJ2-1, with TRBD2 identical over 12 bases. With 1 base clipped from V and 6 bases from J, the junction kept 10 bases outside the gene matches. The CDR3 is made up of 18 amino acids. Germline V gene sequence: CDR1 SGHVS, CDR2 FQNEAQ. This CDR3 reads CASSLVALAGGSGNEQFF. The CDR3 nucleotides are TGTGCCAGCAGCTTAGTAGCACTAGCGGGGGGTTCAGGCAATGAGCAGTTCTTC.